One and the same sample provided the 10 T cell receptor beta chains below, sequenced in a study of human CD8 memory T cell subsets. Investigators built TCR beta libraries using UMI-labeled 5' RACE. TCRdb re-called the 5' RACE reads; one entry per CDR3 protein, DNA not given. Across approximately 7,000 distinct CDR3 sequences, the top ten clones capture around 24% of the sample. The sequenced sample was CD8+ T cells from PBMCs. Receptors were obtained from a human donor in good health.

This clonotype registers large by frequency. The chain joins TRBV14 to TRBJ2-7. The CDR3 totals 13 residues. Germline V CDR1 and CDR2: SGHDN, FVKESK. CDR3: CASSQANVYEQYF.

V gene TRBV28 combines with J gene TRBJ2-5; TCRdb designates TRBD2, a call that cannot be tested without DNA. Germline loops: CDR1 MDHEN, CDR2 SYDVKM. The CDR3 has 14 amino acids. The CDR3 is CASWASGYQETQYF.

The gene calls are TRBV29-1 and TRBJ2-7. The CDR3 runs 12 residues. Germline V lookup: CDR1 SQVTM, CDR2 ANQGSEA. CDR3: CSVEDFSYEQYF.

CDR3 loop: CASSSSGNGETQYF. The chain uses TRBV27 and TRBJ2-5. Germline CDR1 reads MNHEY; CDR2 reads SMNVEV (reference sequence). This CDR3 contains 14 residues.

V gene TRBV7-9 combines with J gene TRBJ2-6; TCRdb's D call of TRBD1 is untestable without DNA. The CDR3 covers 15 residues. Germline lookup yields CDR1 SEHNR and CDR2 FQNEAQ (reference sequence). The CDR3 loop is CASSVPGAGANVLTF.

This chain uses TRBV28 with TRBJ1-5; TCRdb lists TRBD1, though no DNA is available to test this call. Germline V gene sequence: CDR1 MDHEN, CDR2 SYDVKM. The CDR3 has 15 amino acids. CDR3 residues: CASSPPDRGNQPQHF.

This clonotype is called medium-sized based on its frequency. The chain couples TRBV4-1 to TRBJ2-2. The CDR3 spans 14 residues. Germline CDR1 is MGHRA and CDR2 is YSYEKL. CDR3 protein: CASSQDPGTGELFF.

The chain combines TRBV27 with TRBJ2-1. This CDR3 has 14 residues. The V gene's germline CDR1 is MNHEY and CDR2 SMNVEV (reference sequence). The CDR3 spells CASSLAHSYNEQFF.

CDR3 protein: CASSSGLNTGELFF. This chain uses TRBV28 with TRBJ2-2. This CDR3 has 14 residues. From germline, CDR1 is MDHEN and CDR2 SYDVKM.

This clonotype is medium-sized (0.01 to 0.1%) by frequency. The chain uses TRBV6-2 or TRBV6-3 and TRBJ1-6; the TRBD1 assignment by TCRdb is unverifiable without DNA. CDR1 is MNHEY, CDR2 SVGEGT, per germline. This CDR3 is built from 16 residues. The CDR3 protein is CASSLWIGTKNSPLHF.